Listed here are 25 T cell receptor beta chains from one sample, sequenced in a study of blood T cell repertoires in COVID-19. Using immunoSEQ multiplex PCR, the repertoire was profiled, and TCRdb retains in-frame clones only, with some absent. The table records around 230,000 clones, roughly 89% of them present only once. Sample: PBMCs or T cells enriched from blood (not recorded which). All receptors derive from a woman aged 25-40 years with acute COVID-19.

V is TRBV10-3 and J is TRBJ2-2; the match to TRBD2 covers 7 bases. This CDR3 contains 14 residues. V dropped 10 bases and J dropped 5; count of bases not matched to a gene: 10. The germline V gene encodes CDR1 ENHRY and CDR2 SYGVKD. The CDR3 is CATRPSGRTGELFF. The CDR3 DNA sequence: TGTGCCACCCGGCCTAGCGGAAGGACCGGGGAGCTGTTTTTT.

The V gene is TRBV2, the J gene TRBJ2-7; TRBD1 matches at 10 bases. V was pared by 4 bases and J by 5 bases, with 5 bases of the junction left unmatched. Germline V gene data show CDR1 as SNHLY and CDR2 as FYNNEI. The CDR3 runs to 14 residues. The CDR3 bases are TGTGCCAGCAGTGGGACAGGGGGTATGAACGAGCAGTACTTC. Protein sequence: CASSGTGGMNEQYF.

The chain uses TRBV5-1 and TRBJ2-3, with 10 bases that match TRBD2. Germline CDR1 reads SGHRS; CDR2 reads YFSETQ. J was trimmed by 6 bases and V by 0 bases; bases with no gene match: 7. This CDR3 has 16 residues. The CDR3 protein is CASSLVVAGGEDTQYF. As DNA, the CDR3 is TGCGCCAGCAGCTTGGTGGTAGCGGGGGGCGAGGATACGCAGTATTTT.

The chain recombines TRBV15 with TRBJ1-2, with 12 bases lining up with TRBD1. Unmatched junction bases numbered 9, after V lost 0 bases and J lost 7 bases. Germline CDR1 LNHNV, CDR2 YYDKDF (reference sequence). The CDR3 contains 17 residues. The CDR3 is CATSRELPGQGAGGYTF. The CDR3 DNA follows: TGTGCCACCAGCAGAGAACTACCGGGACAGGGGGCCGGTGGCTACACCTTC.

This rearrangement joins TRBV7-9 to TRBJ1-2; D unresolved. Germline V CDR1 and CDR2: SEHNR, FQNEAQ (reference sequence). The CDR3 consists of 15 residues. Trimming left V 2 bases short and J 4 bases short, with 14 bases between. This CDR3 reads CASSLIRGIGYGYTF. CDR3 in DNA: TGTGCCAGCAGCTTAATCAGAGGGATCGGCTATGGCTACACCTTC.

This chain uses TRBV7-2 with TRBJ1-1, with TRBD1 as a possible D gene (6 bases). The ends were cut back, 3 bases at V and 4 bases at J, with 9 bases in the middle. The germline CDR1 and CDR2 sequences are SGHTA and FQGNSA. This CDR3 region has 13 residues. The CDR3 spells CASSFRGGTEAFF. CDR3 in DNA: TGTGCCAGCAGCTTTAGGGGGGGCACTGAAGCTTTCTTT.

J is TRBJ2-6 and V is TRBV18; TRBD1 is a possible D gene (6 bases). V was trimmed by 0 bases and J by 0 bases, leaving 15 bases between them. Germline V lookup: CDR1 KGHSH, CDR2 LQKENI. CDR3 size: 19 residues. CDR3 region: CASSPPGAGMASGANVLTF. The CDR3 region has the DNA TGTGCCAGCTCACCACCGGGGGCAGGGATGGCCTCTGGGGCCAACGTCCTGACTTTC.

CDR3 sequence: CASSQRGGSADTQYF. The CDR3 DNA reads as TGTGCCAGCAGCCAGCGGGGGGGCAGCGCAGATACGCAGTATTTT. V usage is TRBV14 and J usage is TRBJ2-3, with TRBD2 matching over 9 bases. Germline V gene sequence: CDR1 SGHDN, CDR2 FVKESK. The CDR3 is made up of 15 amino acids. The V and J ends lost 3 bases and 4 bases, in that order; junction bases with no gene match: 5.

This clone has a single count. The V call is TRBV6-2 or TRBV6-3, the J call TRBJ2-1; D call uncertain. This CDR3 has 12 residues. Trimming stripped 6 bases from V and 9 bases from J, with 12 bases between. The germline V gene has CDR1 MNHEY and CDR2 SVGEGT. CDR3 loop: CASSQSGSEQFF. The CDR3, as DNA: TGTGCCAGCAGCCAAAGTGGCAGTGAGCAGTTCTTC.

The chain links TRBV30 to TRBJ1-1; no clear D. There are 14 residues in the CDR3. V lost 3 bases and J lost 6, with 17 bases in between. The germline V gene has CDR1 GTSNPN and CDR2 SVGIG (reference sequence). The CDR3 DNA follows: TGTGCCTGGAGACCGGGCTCGGGAAAGGCTGAAGCTTTCTTT. Residues: CAWRPGSGKAEAFF.

The chain employs TRBV6-5 and TRBJ2-7; 13 bases are shared with TRBD2. Per the germline V gene, CDR1 is MNHEY and CDR2 is SVGAGI. V was pared by 6 bases and J by 6 bases, with 5 bases of the junction left unmatched. This CDR3 is built from 14 residues. The CDR3 protein is CASRGTSGVGEQYF. CDR3 coding DNA: TGTGCCAGCAGAGGGACTAGCGGGGTTGGCGAGCAGTACTTC.

V is TRBV18 and J is TRBJ2-3; weak D call: TRBD2 (6 bases). V was clipped by 5 bases and J by 2 bases, with 23 bases between them. The CDR3 totals 18 residues. CDR1 KGHSH and CDR2 LQKENI come from the germline V gene. CDR3 protein: CASSSTTRAGPNTDTQYF. Written as DNA, the CDR3 is TGTGCCAGCTCATCAACGACCAGGGCGGGACCCAACACAGATACGCAGTATTTT. The full variable domain, in which reference TRBV18 and TRBJ2-3 provide the parts outside the CDR3, is NAGVMQNPRHLVRRRGQEARLRCSPMKGHSHVYWYRQLPEEGLKFMVYLQKENIIDESGMPKERFSAEFPKEGPSILRIQQVVRGDSAAYFCASSSTTRAGPNTDTQYFGPGTRLTVL.

This clone was seen more than once but under ten times. The rearrangement uses TRBV24-1 and TRBJ2-3; tentatively, D is TRBD2 (6 bases). V lost 7 bases, J lost 1 base, and 14 bases lay in between. The CDR3 contains 15 residues. From germline, CDR1 is KGHDR and CDR2 SFDVKD. The CDR3, as DNA: TGTGCCACCAGCCCTGGGGGGTCGGGCACAGATACGCAGTATTTT. This encodes CATSPGGSGTDTQYF.

The rearrangement joins TRBV5-4 to TRBJ2-2, with 9 bases identical to TRBD1. The CDR3 extends over 15 amino acids. The germline gives CDR1 SGHNT, CDR2 YYREEE (reference sequence). J gave up 1 base and V 5 bases, and 3 bases lay outside the gene matches. CDR3 nucleotide sequence: TGTGCCAGCAGGAACAGGGGGCGGAACACCGGGGAGCTGTTTTTT. Translated: CASRNRGRNTGELFF.

The chain recombines TRBV27 with TRBJ1-4; perhaps TRBD1 as D (6 bases). Germline lookup yields CDR1 MNHEY and CDR2 SMNVEV (reference sequence). V lost 2 bases and J 9 bases, leaving 16 bases between the germline ends. This CDR3 contains 15 residues. The CDR3 sequence is CASSLRGGVQKKLFF. The CDR3 DNA follows: TGTGCCAGCAGTTTACGAGGGGGGGTCCAAAAAAAACTGTTTTTT. The full variable domain, completed using reference TRBV27 and TRBJ1-4, is EAQVTQNPRYLITVTGKKLTVTCSQNMNHEYMSWYRQDPGLGLRQIYYSMNVEVTDKGDVPEGYKVSRKEKRNFPLILESPSPNQTSLYFCASSLRGGVQKKLFFGSGTQLSVL.

V is TRBV7-8 and J is TRBJ1-1; D remains unclear. Trimming removed 5 bases at V and 4 bases at J, with 17 bases between. The CDR3 extends over 15 amino acids. Germline V gene lookup returns CDR1 SGHVS and CDR2 FQNEAQ. The CDR3 coding sequence is TGTGCCAGCAGCGCTATAACCTTTACTTCCACTGAAGCTTTCTTT. Its protein product is CASSAITFTSTEAFF.

This rearrangement joins TRBV5-1 to TRBJ2-2, with a tentative D call TRBD1 (5 bases). There are 15 residues in the CDR3. The V gene's germline CDR1 is SGHRS and CDR2 YFSETQ. The V end was cut by 4 bases, the J end by 1 base, with 11 bases between. The CDR3 reads CASSDITGNTGELFF. The DNA for the CDR3 is TGCGCCAGCAGCGATATCACAGGGAACACCGGGGAGCTGTTTTTT.

The count of this clone is one. V usage is TRBV7-6 and J usage is TRBJ2-3, with 7 bases identical to TRBD2. The CDR3 covers 12 residues. Losses at the gene ends were 3 bases for V and 13 bases for J; bases not matched to a gene: 7. Germline assignment: CDR1 SGHVS and CDR2 FNYEAQ. CDR3 in amino acids: CASSLAGDTEYF. CDR3 DNA: TGTGCCAGCAGCTTGGCGGGGGATACCGAGTATTTT. Full variable domain (missing parts from reference TRBV7-6 and TRBJ2-3): GAGVSQSPRYKVTKRGQDVALRCDPISGHVSLYWYRQALGQGPEFLTYFNYEAQQDKSGLPNDRFSAERPEGSISTLTIQRTEQRDSAMYRCASSLAGDTEYFGPGTRLTVL.

The CDR3 sequence is CASRLRGSSPLHF. The CDR3 bases are TGTGCCAGCCGATTGAGGGGGAGTTCACCCCTCCACTTT. The chain is built from TRBV2 and TRBJ1-6; TRBD1 is a possible D gene (6 bases). The CDR3 totals 13 residues. Germline CDR1 and CDR2: SNHLY and FYNNEI. V shed 8 bases and J shed 9 bases, with 14 bases lying between them. Together with reference TRBV2 and TRBJ1-6, the CDR3 gives the full variable domain: EPEVTQTPSHQVTQMGQEVILRCVPISNHLYFYWYRQILGQKVEFLVSFYNNEISEKSEIFDDQFSVERPDGSNFTLKIRSTKLEDSAMYFCASRLRGSSPLHFGNGTRLTVT.

The rearrangement joins TRBV9 to TRBJ2-7, with TRBD2 matching 7 bases. The germline gives CDR1 SGDLS, CDR2 YYNGEE. The CDR3 has 15 residues. The V segment lost 3 bases and the J segment 0 bases; nucleotides outside the gene matches: 6. The CDR3 here is CASSASGGSSYEQYF. As DNA, the CDR3 is TGTGCCAGCAGCGCGTCCGGGGGGAGCTCCTACGAGCAGTACTTC.

In nucleotides, the CDR3 is TGTGCCAGTAGTATATCCGACCTCGAGGTTGGCTACACCTTC. This codes for CASSISDLEVGYTF. V usage is TRBV19 and J usage is TRBJ1-2; no reliable D call. V lost 2 bases and J 7 bases, leaving 14 bases between the germline ends. The CDR3 totals 14 residues. Germline CDR1 and CDR2: LNHDA and SQIVND (reference sequence).

The rearrangement joins TRBV5-1 to TRBJ2-3, with 7 bases matching TRBD1. The germline gives CDR1 SGHRS, CDR2 YFSETQ. V lost 0 bases to trimming and J lost 5 bases; unmatched junction nucleotides: 6. There are 15 residues in the CDR3. The CDR3 spells CASSLGYTGEDTQYF. CDR3 in DNA: TGCGCCAGCAGCTTGGGATATACAGGGGAAGATACGCAGTATTTT.

V is TRBV7-3 and J is TRBJ1-1, with D perhaps TRBD1 (5 bases). CDR1 SGHTA and CDR2 FQGTGA come from the germline V gene. CDR3 length equals 14 residues. V was shortened by 5 bases and J by 6 bases, with 16 bases between the two germline ends. CDR3 region: CASSTPGKVPEAFF. Here the CDR3 DNA reads TGTGCCAGCAGCACCCCAGGGAAAGTGCCTGAAGCTTTCTTT.

Remarks on this clone: The sample carries other DNA sequences with the same CDR3. The chain couples TRBV27 to TRBJ1-1; D remains unclear. The CDR3 is made up of 13 amino acids. Trimming pared 3 bases from V and 2 bases from J, leaving 7 bases between. The germline gives CDR1 MNHEY, CDR2 SMNVEV (reference sequence). The CDR3 nucleotides read TGTGCCAGCAGTTTGTCCCTTAACACTGAAGCTTTCTTT. Amino acids: CASSLSLNTEAFF.

The V call is TRBV11-2, the J call TRBJ2-2, with D perhaps TRBD2 (6 bases). This CDR3 is 11 amino acids long. Trimming pared 10 bases from V and 11 bases from J, leaving 14 bases between. Germline V gene data show CDR1 as SGHAT and CDR2 as FQNNGV. CDR3 bases: TGTGCCACTAGGAGGGTAGGAGAGCTGTTTTTT. Translation: CATRRVGELFF.